The sequence of this TCR beta chain was determined in a study of radiation and T cells in renal cell carcinoma (TCRdb year 2020). About the study as a whole: TCR beta sequencing covered fewer than 60 samples in total, comprising approximately 26 tumors and 27 peripheral blood samples. A total of roughly 4 million unique CDR3 nucleotide sequences, encoding around 2.7 million unique CDR3 amino acid sequences, were found across all 55 or so samples. Summary of the overall study and its limitations: The single-armed trial design could not address effects of radiation dose or scheduling on the TCR repertoire. Compared with controls, irradiated tumors had higher TCR clonality, as the top 100 clonotypes made up an average of 54% of the repertoire, versus around 45% in nephrectomy-only tumors. Because only small tumor regions of roughly 1 g were available, intratumoral heterogeneity was not captured. A greater number of dominant CDR3 motifs was detected in irradiated tumors than in control tumors, and a larger share of the repertoire was occupied by these motifs in irradiated tumors than in control tumors.

Taken from cysteine to phenylalanine, the CDR3 has 17 residues. Only the CDR3 part of the read is kept: 51 bases, read in frame from the first base. V is trimmed back by 5 bases and J by 3 bases, and the junction contains 13 bases that no gene match accounts for. Per the germline V gene (reference sequence), SEHNR is the CDR1 and FQNEAQ is the CDR2. The immunoSEQ kit was used, according to the manufacturer's recommendations, to generate TCR beta libraries from genomic DNA. For library preparation, a first multiplex PCR was performed with proprietary primers, followed by a second PCR in which unique barcodes were added, and bead cleanups were performed after each round. Each sample batch included a kit-provided positive control reaction and a negative control reaction. The final libraries underwent checking on an Agilent 4200 TapeStation D1000 ScreenTape, volumetric pooling, and quantification by qPCR. Sequencing was performed on an Illumina NextSeq500 with a MidOutput 150-cycle cartridge, and 156 Read1 and 15 Index1 cycles were run with kit custom primers. The pooled library was loaded at around 0.93 pM with approximately 20% PhiX control spiked in. The original pipeline was this. The vendor-processed data were analyzed in R, and a clonotype was defined as all T cells that share the same CDR3 nucleotide sequence. For clone abundance analyses, frequencies were normalized to the 10,000 most abundant clones in each sample. Before analysis, public T cell clones were removed, and these numbered fewer than six per sample on average. Dominant motifs were analyzed with ImmunoMap using the PAM10 matrix, a gap penalty of 30, and a homology threshold of 0.3, and motifs with a cumulative frequency of at least 0.01 were considered dominant. Held by TCRdb, this immuneACCESS table contains in-frame sequences only and omits some clones. Under half of the omission traces to an unresolved V gene where checked; the cause of the rest is unknown. V and J calls and clone size are copied from that table; D and trimming were computed from the DNA. For this sample there are around 16,000 clones; more than 55% appear just once. The biggest ten clones account for approximately 10% of the sample.

The sample's time point label is to be understood as: tumor resected at nephrectomy. The treatment or condition label, as the study defines it: treatment-naive control, cytoreductive nephrectomy. For controls, tumors were taken from treatment-naive renal cell carcinoma patients who had cytoreductive nephrectomy with no radiation beforehand. Every patient's renal cell carcinoma showed clear cell pathology. Control tumors used for TCR sequencing were obtained from a handful of females and around 11 males (median age approximately 59 years, range roughly 40 to 82) and were resected from about 2011 to 2015. The tumors were dissociated mechanically, digested with collagenase/hyaluronidase at 37 degrees C, processed in gentleMACS C tubes, and kept in liquid nitrogen. Genomic DNA for TCR sequencing was prepared using the QIAamp DNA Blood Mini Kit (Qiagen). The analyses included only samples that passed all quality control checks.

With regard to this clone: Its antigen is unknown. It has no much larger one-base neighbor in the sample; base qualities were not kept.

Sequencing was performed on tumor tissue, taken from a patient whose treatment was nephrectomy without radiotherapy. The rearranged segments are TRBV7-9 and TRBJ1-5, with 7 junctional bases fitting TRBD1. The source is a man aged 50 or older with renal cell carcinoma. The DNA sequence is given as TGTGCCAGCAGCCCCTCCAACAGGGGCAACCTCAATCAGCCCCAGCATTTT. It is translated as CASSPSNRGNLNQPQHF.